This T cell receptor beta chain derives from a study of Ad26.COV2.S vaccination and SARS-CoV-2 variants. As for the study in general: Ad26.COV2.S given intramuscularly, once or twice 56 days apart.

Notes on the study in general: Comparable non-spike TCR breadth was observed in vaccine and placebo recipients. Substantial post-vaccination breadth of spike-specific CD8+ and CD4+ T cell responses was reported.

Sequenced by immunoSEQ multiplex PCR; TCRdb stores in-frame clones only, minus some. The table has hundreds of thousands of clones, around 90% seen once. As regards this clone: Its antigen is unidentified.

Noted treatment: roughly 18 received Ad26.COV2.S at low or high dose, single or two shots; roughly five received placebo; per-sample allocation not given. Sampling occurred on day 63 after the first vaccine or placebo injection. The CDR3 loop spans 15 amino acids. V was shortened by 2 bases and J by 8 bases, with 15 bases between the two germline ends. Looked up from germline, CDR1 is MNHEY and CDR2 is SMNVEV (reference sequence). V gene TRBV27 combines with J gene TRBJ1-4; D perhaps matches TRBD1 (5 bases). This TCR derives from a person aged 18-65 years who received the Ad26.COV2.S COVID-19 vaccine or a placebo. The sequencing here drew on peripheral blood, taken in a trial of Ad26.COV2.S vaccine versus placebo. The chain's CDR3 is CASSLAGRANEKLFF. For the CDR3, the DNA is TGTGCCAGCAGTTTAGCGGGCAGGGCGAACGAAAAACTGTTTTTT.